Following are 22 T cell receptor beta chains from one sample sequenced in a study of monozygotic twins with inflammatory bowel disease. TCRdb re-called the 5' RACE reads and catalogs CDR3 proteins one per entry, DNA excluded. The sample shows 300,000 to 400,000 distinct CDR3 sequences, and around 2% sits with its ten largest clones. The sequenced sample consisted of blood. The origin of the receptors is a human donor with ulcerative colitis or Crohn's disease, or a healthy co-twin of an affected twin (not recorded which).

The V call is TRBV6-5, the J call TRBJ2-5. The CDR3 runs to 15 residues. Germline CDR1 reads MNHEY; CDR2 reads SVGAGI. CDR3: CASSLRYLDQETQYF.

The chain has TRBV7-8 and TRBJ1-2; TCRdb designates TRBD1, a call that cannot be tested without DNA. This CDR3 region has 16 residues. Germline CDR1 is SGHVS and CDR2 is FQNEAQ. This chain's CDR3 is CASSRLTRSIGHGYTF.

The chain uses TRBV6-2 or TRBV6-3 and TRBJ2-3; TCRdb gives TRBD2 as the D gene, but with no DNA this cannot be confirmed. Germline values: CDR1 MNHEY, CDR2 SVGEGT. The CDR3 consists of 15 residues. This chain's CDR3 is CASSYGGRGADTQYF.

The rearrangement links TRBV4-1 to TRBJ2-5; absent DNA, TCRdb's TRBD1 call cannot be checked. Germline V gives CDR1 MGHRA, CDR2 YSYEKL. The CDR3 contains 14 residues. Here the CDR3 reads CASSQETGEETQYF.

The genes are TRBV4-1 and TRBJ2-1; TCRdb proposes TRBD1, but this gene call is untestable without DNA. The CDR3 runs to 19 residues. Germline V CDR1 and CDR2: MGHRA, YSYEKL. Here the CDR3 reads CASSQPMAPGAGAYNEQFF.

The V call is TRBV6-1, the J call TRBJ1-2; there is no DNA to check the TCRdb D call of TRBD1. Germline V gene lookup returns CDR1 MNHNS and CDR2 SASEGT. The CDR3 runs to 15 residues. The CDR3 spells CASRQRDRGNYGYTF.

The chain combines TRBV7-2 with TRBJ2-4. CDR3 length equals 13 residues. CDR1 is SGHTA, CDR2 FQGNSA, per germline. The CDR3 reads CASSSLDENIQYF. Complete variable domain (other parts from reference TRBV7-2 and TRBJ2-4): GAGVSQSPSNKVTEKGKDVELRCDPISGHTALYWYRQSLGQGLEFLIYFQGNSAPDKSGLPSDRFSAERTGGSVSTLTIQRTQQEDSAVYLCASSSLDENIQYFGAGTRLSVL.

V and J are TRBV28 and TRBJ1-1. This CDR3 has 11 amino acids. The germline gives CDR1 MDHEN, CDR2 SYDVKM. CDR3 region: CASNINTEAFF.

The chain carries TRBV7-9 and TRBJ2-3; TCRdb gives TRBD1 as the D gene, but with no DNA this cannot be confirmed. CDR3 length: 16 residues. Per germline, CDR1 SEHNR and CDR2 FQNEAQ (reference sequence). The chain's CDR3 is CASSLVVGTRTDTQYF.

The chain is built from TRBV7-9 and TRBJ2-3; TCRdb designates TRBD2, a call that cannot be tested without DNA. Germline V gives CDR1 SEHNR, CDR2 FQNEAQ (reference sequence). The CDR3 contains 16 residues. The CDR3 region is CASSSNLAGDTDTQYF.

This sequence joins TRBV28 and TRBJ2-7; TCRdb's D call of TRBD1 is untestable without DNA. Germline CDR1 MDHEN, CDR2 SYDVKM. The CDR3 length is 14 residues. CDR3 protein: CASSGRDGSYEQYF.

The CDR3 spells CASSPGTSLVQETQYF. This rearrangement joins TRBV27 to TRBJ2-5; TCRdb designates TRBD2, a call that cannot be tested without DNA. CDR1 and CDR2 from the germline V gene are MNHEY and SMNVEV (reference sequence). The CDR3 has 16 amino acids.

The V and J genes are TRBV18 and TRBJ1-3. The CDR3 is 15 amino acids. The germline V gene encodes CDR1 KGHSH and CDR2 LQKENI. The CDR3 here is CASSQGQSSGNTIYF.

This sequence joins TRBV6-5 and TRBJ1-1. CDR1 is MNHEY and CDR2 is SVGAGI in the germline V gene. This CDR3 has 15 amino acids. The CDR3 is CASSYAGWGDTEAFF.

The chain recombines TRBV29-1 with TRBJ2-1; the TCRdb call, TRBD1, lacks DNA for checking. There are 14 residues in the CDR3. CDR1 is SQVTM, CDR2 ANQGSEA, per germline. The CDR3 is CSVDVGTGRDEQFF.

The chain is built from TRBV12-3 or TRBV12-4 and TRBJ2-7; TCRdb selects TRBD1, and the lack of DNA leaves this call unchecked. The CDR3 sequence is 12 residues long. The CDR3 reads CASRTGTYEQYF.

The chain employs TRBV27 and TRBJ2-3. The V gene's germline CDR1 is MNHEY and CDR2 SMNVEV (reference sequence). The CDR3 is 16 residues long. CDR3 loop: CASSLSFRTAMDTQYF.

The rearrangement uses TRBV10-3 and TRBJ2-1; the D gene TCRdb calls, TRBD2, cannot be checked with no DNA. The germline V gene has CDR1 ENHRY and CDR2 SYGVKD. The CDR3 is made up of 13 amino acids. The CDR3 protein is CAISGTSEHEQFF.

The V gene is TRBV20-1, the J gene TRBJ1-5; the TCRdb D gene call, TRBD1, has no DNA to confirm it. The CDR3 runs 15 residues. The V gene's germline CDR1 is DFQATT and CDR2 SNEGSKA (reference sequence). The chain's CDR3 is CSARSGTAFNQPQHF.

The chain couples TRBV7-2 to TRBJ1-2. The germline CDR1 and CDR2 sequences are SGHTA and FQGNSA. The CDR3 totals 15 residues. The CDR3 is CASSFPKTGSYGYTF.

This chain links TRBV10-3 with TRBJ2-2. Germline CDR1 reads ENHRY; CDR2 reads SYGVKD. The CDR3 contains 16 residues. This CDR3 is CAISELGNMNTGELFF.

The V and J genes are TRBV7-8 and TRBJ2-7; TCRdb's assignment of TRBD1 cannot be checked, as there is no DNA. Germline loops: CDR1 SGHVS, CDR2 FQNEAQ. The CDR3 extends over 14 amino acids. CDR3 protein: CASSTRTGSYEQYF.